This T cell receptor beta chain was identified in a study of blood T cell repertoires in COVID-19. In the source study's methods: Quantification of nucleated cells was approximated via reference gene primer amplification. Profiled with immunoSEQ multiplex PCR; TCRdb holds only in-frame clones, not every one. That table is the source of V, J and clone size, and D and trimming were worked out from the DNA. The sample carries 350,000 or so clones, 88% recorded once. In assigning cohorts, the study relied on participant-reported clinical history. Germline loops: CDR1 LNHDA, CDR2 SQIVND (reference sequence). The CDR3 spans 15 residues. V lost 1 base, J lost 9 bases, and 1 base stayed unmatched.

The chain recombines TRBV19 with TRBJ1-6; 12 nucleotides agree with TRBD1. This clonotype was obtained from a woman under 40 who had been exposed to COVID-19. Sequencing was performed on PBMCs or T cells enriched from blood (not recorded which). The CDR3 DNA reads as TGTGCCAGTAGTATAGGGGACAGGGGGCGTTCACCCCTCCACTTT. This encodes CASSIGDRGRSPLHF.